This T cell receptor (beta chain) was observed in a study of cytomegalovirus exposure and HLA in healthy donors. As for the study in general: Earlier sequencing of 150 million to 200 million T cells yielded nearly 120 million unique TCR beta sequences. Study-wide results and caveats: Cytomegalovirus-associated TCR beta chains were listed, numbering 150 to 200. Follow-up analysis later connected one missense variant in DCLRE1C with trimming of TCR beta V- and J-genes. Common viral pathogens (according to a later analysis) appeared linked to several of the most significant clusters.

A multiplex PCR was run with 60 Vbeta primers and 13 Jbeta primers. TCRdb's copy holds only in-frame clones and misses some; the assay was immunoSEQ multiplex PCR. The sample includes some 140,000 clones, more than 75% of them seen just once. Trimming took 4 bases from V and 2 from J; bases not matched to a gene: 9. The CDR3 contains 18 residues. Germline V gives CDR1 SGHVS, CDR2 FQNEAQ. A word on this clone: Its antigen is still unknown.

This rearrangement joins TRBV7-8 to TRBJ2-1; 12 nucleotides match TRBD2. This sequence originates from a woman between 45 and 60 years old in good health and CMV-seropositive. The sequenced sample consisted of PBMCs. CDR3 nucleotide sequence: TGTGCCAGCAGCTCCCCCAGACTAGCGGGAGCCCCCTACAATGAGCAGTTCTTC. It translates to CASSSPRLAGAPYNEQFF.